This TCR beta chain was recorded in a study of identical twins. TCRdb recomputed calls from the 5' RACE reads with MiXCR, one row per CDR3 protein. This table holds 500,000 to 550,000 distinct CDR3 sequences, 22% found once. This clonotype was seen a handful of times. Trimming removed 0 bases from V and 0 bases from J, with 9 bases in between. Germline CDR1 reads LNHNV; CDR2 reads YYDKDF (reference sequence). This CDR3 is built from 16 residues. These same records also appear under a second study, on T cells expressing NK-cell markers.

The specimen sequenced was CD4+ T cells sorted from blood. The chain couples TRBV15 to TRBJ2-1; D possibly corresponds to TRBD2 (6 bases). The clonotype originates from a woman aged 18-29 years in good health. The CDR3 sequence is CATSRDGRSSYNEQFF. In DNA form, the CDR3 reads TGTGCCACCAGCAGAGATGGGAGGTCCTCCTACAATGAGCAGTTCTTC. The full variable domain, in which reference TRBV15 and TRBJ2-1 provide the parts outside the CDR3, is DAMVIQNPRYQVTQFGKPVTLSCSQTLNHNVMYWYQQKSSQAPKLLFHYYDKDFNNEADTPDNFQSRRPNTSFCFLDIRSPGLGDTAMYLCATSRDGRSSYNEQFFGPGTRLTVL.